This TCR beta chain was sequenced during a study of T cells in Graves' hyperthyroidism and ophthalmopathy. RNA transcripts served as the template for amplifying TCR beta CDR3 regions. First-round RT-PCR with HTBI primers amplified the TCR CDR3 region. MiXCR, run by TCRdb on the multiplex PCR reads, gives a single entry per CDR3 protein. The sample shows roughly 500,000 distinct CDR3 sequences, about 20% of them seen only once. Regarding this clonotype: The antigen is unknown. A much larger clone lies a single base off, so this may be a read error.

Whole-study findings and limits: Blood samples included most of the expanded thyroid clonotypes exceeding 0.001.

The sample was blood. The receptor was isolated from an older woman with Graves' ophthalmopathy.

Written as DNA, the CDR3 is TGTGCCGGCAGTGTGGGTCTTCTCTACGAGCAGTACTTC. Translation: CAGSVGLLYEQYF. The chain carries TRBV2 and TRBJ2-7, with no clear D. The CDR3 spans 13 residues. Looked up from germline, CDR1 is SNHLY and CDR2 is FYNNEI.